This T cell receptor (beta chain) is from a study of CD8 T cells in Susac syndrome. Study conclusions and caveats: Individuals included in the TCR sequencing and HLA analysis were acknowledged by the study to be relatively few in number.

Germline V CDR1 and CDR2: MGHRA, YSYEKL. The ends lost 4 bases at V and 1 base at J; junction bases unmatched: 3. This CDR3 spans 14 amino acids. TCR beta sequences were obtained from blood CD8+ and CD4+ T cells. Isolation of CD8+ and CD4+ T cells was performed negatively, whereas enrichment of TEMRA cells was done by FACS. Roughly 0.45 to 1 ug RNA was reverse transcribed with random hexamers. TCR beta CDR3 was amplified by immunoSEQ multiplex PCR. This amplification extended across 54 Vbeta and 13 Jbeta segments. TCRdb redid the calling of the immunoSEQ multiplex PCR reads with MiXCR, one entry per CDR3 protein. The sample has some 48,000 distinct CDR3 sequences; about 91% are singletons. In the case of this clonotype: Its matching antigen is unknown.

Specimen: CD8+ T cells from PBMCs. This rearrangement joins TRBV4-1 to TRBJ2-7, with TRBD1 matching over 8 bases. This TCR was sampled from a human donor in good health. The CDR3 region has the DNA TGCGCCAGCAGCCTAGACAGGGGTTCCTACGAGCAGTACTTC. Translated: CASSLDRGSYEQYF.